This passage covers 6 T cell receptor beta chains from one sample sequenced in a study of cytomegalovirus exposure and HLA in healthy donors. Primers included in the PCR were 60 Vbeta and 13 Jbeta primers. The repertoire was sequenced with immunoSEQ multiplex PCR; TCRdb's copy has only in-frame clones and lacks some. The sample lists some 120,000 clones, around three quarters occurring once. Sequences were obtained from PBMCs. These receptors all stem from a female donor in good health and CMV-seronegative.

The sample holds a few counts of this clone. Relative to the germline gene, one junction end is altered; a read error may explain this. The chain is built from TRBV7-7 and TRBJ2-3, with D tentatively TRBD1 (7 bases). This CDR3 contains 15 residues. From germline, CDR1 is SSHAT and CDR2 FNYEAQ (reference sequence). CDR3 in DNA: TGTGCTAGCAGCTTGGGGGGACAGAGCACAGATACGCAGTATTTT. Translating it yields CASSLGGQSTDTQYF.

J is TRBJ2-7 and V is TRBV6-1; possibly TRBD1 for D (7 bases). This CDR3 comprises 15 residues. Trimming pared 8 bases from V and 3 bases from J, leaving 20 bases between. Germline assignment: CDR1 MNHNS and CDR2 SASEGT. The CDR3 DNA follows: TGTGCCAGCCAAAGATTACAGGGGAGGAACTACGAGCAGTACTTC. Translated, it gives CASQRLQGRNYEQYF.

This chain links TRBV30 with TRBJ1-2; D not certain. V lost 0 bases and J lost 3, with 8 bases in between. The CDR3 consists of 13 residues. Germline-derived CDR1 and CDR2 are GTSNPN and SVGIG (reference sequence). The CDR3 DNA follows: TGTGCCTGGAGTGTGGCAGGCTACTATGGCTACACCTTC. Its translation: CAWSVAGYYGYTF.

The rearrangement links TRBV5-4 to TRBJ2-1, with 11 bases lining up with TRBD2. CDR3 length: 17 amino acids. The germline V gene encodes CDR1 SGHNT and CDR2 YYREEE (reference sequence). V dropped 5 bases and J dropped 6; count of bases not matched to a gene: 13. CDR3 region: CASSFGLAGGRGNEQFF. For the CDR3, the DNA is TGTGCCAGCAGTTTCGGATTAGCGGGAGGGCGGGGCAATGAGCAGTTCTTC.

V usage is TRBV6-1 and J usage is TRBJ1-1; tentatively, D is TRBD1 (6 bases). CDR3 length equals 13 residues. Trimming pared 8 bases from V and 3 bases from J, leaving 13 bases between. Germline lookup yields CDR1 MNHNS and CDR2 SASEGT. CDR3 DNA: TGTGCCAGCCACTACAGGGCGGACACTGAAGCTTTCTTT. Translating gives CASHYRADTEAFF.

The genes are TRBV19 and TRBJ1-3; D call uncertain. Germline loops: CDR1 LNHDA, CDR2 SQIVND (reference sequence). The CDR3 loop spans 14 amino acids. Trimming cost V 1 base and J 4 bases, with 8 bases left between them. The CDR3 DNA follows: TGTGCCAGTAGTATAGCCTGGAGGGGAAACACCATATATTTT. This encodes CASSIAWRGNTIYF.